The T cell receptor beta chain under discussion was sequenced for a study of early T cells in non-severe SARS-CoV-2 infection. As part of library construction, unique molecular identifiers were attached to individual cDNA molecules. TCRdb re-derived calls from the 5' RACE reads in MiXCR, one entry per CDR3 protein. Seen here are tens of thousands of distinct CDR3 sequences, roughly 5.7% observed once, and the top ten hold around 6.3%. J lost 3 bases, V lost 10 bases, and 9 bases had no gene match. From germline, CDR1 is MNHEY and CDR2 SVGAGI. The CDR3 runs to 14 residues. This clonotype was seen a handful of times. Its antigen is undetermined. The study, taken as a whole, reports: Using VDJdb, the matching emphasized anti-spike CD8 responses while missing private and CD4 specificities.

The sample taken for sequencing was whole blood. The chain combines TRBV6-5 with TRBJ2-3; 8 nucleotides align to TRBD2. The source of this sequence is an adult who was a healthcare worker with PCR-confirmed SARS-CoV-2 infection or an uninfected control (not recorded which). CDR3 bases: TGTGCCACCGGTAGAGGACTAGCAACAGATACGCAGTATTTT. This gives the protein CATGRGLATDTQYF.